The clone carrying this T cell receptor beta chain appeared many times. Co-extracted RNA and DNA came from roughly 20-30 mg of unsorted bulk tissue. The template, about 500 ng total RNA, yielded TCR beta cDNA made with a constant-region primer. ARM-PCR was slightly modified, and three nested multiplex PCR rounds with it gave rise to the TCR beta libraries. One entry per CDR3 protein, called by TCRdb with MiXCR from the multiplex PCR reads. The data hold about 120,000 distinct CDR3 sequences, with 60% to 70% observed a single time. The sample comes from a study of tumor-infiltrating lymphocytes in primary liver carcinoma. This TCR was recovered from a woman aged 55 to 70 with primary liver carcinoma and hepatitis B virus infection. Sequencing was performed on liver tumor tissue from sampling region 1. Subset given: tumor region T1, superior pole.

The CDR3 coding sequence is TGTGCCAGCAGGGCAGAGATGAACACTGAAGCTTTCTTT. It specifies CASRAEMNTEAFF. V usage is TRBV5-4 and J usage is TRBJ1-1, with D uncertain. CDR1 is SGHNT and CDR2 is YYREEE in the germline V gene (reference sequence). Trimming removed 5 bases from V and 0 bases from J, with 8 bases in between. The CDR3 is 13 amino acids.